One and the same sample provided the 20 T cell receptor beta chains below, sequenced in a study of T-cell memory formation after mild COVID-19. TCRdb used MiXCR to reprocess the 5' RACE reads, holding one entry per CDR3 protein. The sample holds approximately 350,000 distinct CDR3 sequences, around 13% seen once. Sequencing was carried out using PBMCs or a T cell subset sorted from them (not recorded which). The receptors come from a man between 18 and 35 years old who had mild COVID-19 (a few samples of this study predate the infection). Cell type and time point are not known.

The rearrangement uses TRBV9 and TRBJ2-4; maybe TRBD2 (5 bases). CDR1 and CDR2 (germline): SGDLS, YYNGEE. Trimming removed 0 bases at V and 8 bases at J, with 12 bases between. This CDR3 comprises 14 residues. The CDR3 DNA follows: TGTGCCAGCAGCGTAGATGCCCTGAGGGACATTCAGTACTTC. It translates to CASSVDALRDIQYF.

This clonotype occurred many times. The chain combines TRBV14 with TRBJ2-1; 11 bases match TRBD1. The CDR3 spans 16 residues. V trimming: 3 bases; J trimming: 4 bases; junction bases outside the gene matches: 5. CDR1 is SGHDN, CDR2 FVKESK, per germline. The CDR3 reads CASSHFGTGGYNEQFF. In DNA form, the CDR3 reads TGTGCCAGCAGCCATTTCGGGACAGGGGGATACAATGAGCAGTTCTTC. The whole variable domain, filled in from reference TRBV14 and TRBJ2-1, reads EAGVTQFPSHSVIEKGQTVTLRCDPISGHDNLYWYRRVMGKEIKFLLHFVKESKQDESGMPNNRFLAERTGGTYSTLKVQPAELEDSGVYFCASSHFGTGGYNEQFFGPGTRLTVL.

V usage is TRBV5-1 and J usage is TRBJ1-1; D is uncertain. This CDR3 has 15 residues. The germline V gene encodes CDR1 SGHRS and CDR2 YFSETQ. V dropped 4 bases and J dropped 0 bases, with 13 bases sitting between them. CDR3: CASSLRPDLNTEAFF. The CDR3 DNA reads as TGCGCCAGCAGCCTTAGGCCCGATTTGAACACTGAAGCTTTCTTT. The full variable domain, rest sourced from reference TRBV5-1 and TRBJ1-1, is KAGVTQTPRYLIKTRGQQVTLSCSPISGHRSVSWYQQTPGQGLQFLFEYFSETQRNKGNFPGRFSGRQFSNSRSEMNVSTLELGDSALYLCASSLRPDLNTEAFFGQGTRLTVV.

This clonotype was counted between two and nine times. CDR3 protein: CASSPPSGYQETQYF. As DNA, the CDR3 is TGTGCCAGCTCACCACCAAGCGGTTACCAAGAGACCCAGTACTTC. The chain links TRBV18 to TRBJ2-5; tentatively, D is TRBD2 (5 bases). The CDR3 is 15 amino acids. With 0 bases removed from V and 0 bases from J, the gap between germline ends came to 8 bases. The germline gives CDR1 KGHSH, CDR2 LQKENI.

This clonotype has more than one count but fewer than ten. The rearrangement joins TRBV11-1 to TRBJ2-7; the D call may be TRBD1 or TRBD2 (5 bases each). Trimming pared 6 bases from V and 6 bases from J, leaving 9 bases between. The CDR3 sequence is 11 residues long. Germline assignment: CDR1 SGHAT and CDR2 FQDESV (reference sequence). Written as DNA, the CDR3 is TGTGCCAGCAGTGGGGGTAGCGAGCAGTACGTC. Translating it yields CASSGGSEQYV.

This clonotype was counted a few times. J is TRBJ2-7 and V is TRBV4-1; TRBD2 might be the D (5 bases). The CDR3 covers 16 residues. V lost 3 bases to trimming and J lost 3 bases, with 18 bases between them. Germline V gene sequence: CDR1 MGHRA, CDR2 YSYEKL. In nucleotides, the CDR3 is TGCGCCAGCAGCCAGGTAGCCAGTGAGGGTTACTACGAGCAGTACGTC. Encoded protein: CASSQVASEGYYEQYV.

This chain's CDR3 is CASSLTAYNEQYF. The CDR3 DNA reads TGTGCCAGCAGCTTAACGGCCTACAACGAGCAGTACTTC. This chain connects TRBV7-3 to TRBJ2-7, with unresolved D. Germline lookup yields CDR1 SGHTA and CDR2 FQGTGA. Between the trimmed V and J ends, which lost 0 bases and 5 bases, there was a span of 8 bases. CDR3 length equals 13 residues.

This rearrangement joins TRBV11-2 to TRBJ2-1; D may be TRBD1 (5 bases). The germline gives CDR1 SGHAT, CDR2 FQNNGV. V shed 1 base and J shed 9 bases, with 13 bases lying between them. CDR3 length: 14 amino acids. CDR3 loop: CASSLGVGLSEQFF. CDR3 nucleotide sequence: TGTGCCAGCAGCTTAGGGGTGGGGCTAAGTGAGCAGTTCTTC.

The chain carries TRBV6-6 and TRBJ1-2; TRBD1 matches at 8 bases. CDR3 size: 15 residues. The V gene's germline CDR1 is MNHNY and CDR2 SVGAGI (reference sequence). Trimming removed 2 bases from V and 4 bases from J; junction bases left unmatched: 6. The CDR3, as DNA: TGTGCCAGCAGTTACCGGACAGGGTGGTCCTATGGCTACACCTTC. It codes for CASSYRTGWSYGYTF.

This clonotype has a handful of counts. This chain uses TRBV11-1 with TRBJ2-5, with 8 bases fitting TRBD2. CDR1 is SGHAT and CDR2 is FQDESV in the germline V gene (reference sequence). The CDR3 extends over 15 amino acids. J lost 7 bases, V lost 5 bases, and 12 bases had no gene match. CDR3 region: CASSLSGALRGTQYF. The CDR3 DNA reads TGTGCCAGCAGCCTTAGCGGGGCCCTTCGGGGGACCCAGTACTTC.

This clonotype appeared a few times. V is TRBV2 and J is TRBJ1-3; a weak D match, TRBD1 (6 bases). Looked up from germline, CDR1 is SNHLY and CDR2 is FYNNEI. Trimming shortened V by 6 bases and J by 3 bases, and 12 bases separated the two germline ends. This CDR3 region has 14 residues. CDR3 nucleotides: TGTGCCAGCAGATGGACAGTCTTTGGAAACACCATATATTTT. Amino acids: CASRWTVFGNTIYF.

V gene TRBV11-2 combines with J gene TRBJ2-2, with D unclear. CDR1 and CDR2 (germline): SGHAT, FQNNGV. The CDR3 totals 17 residues. The V and J ends lost 0 bases and 3 bases respectively, with 14 bases between them. The CDR3 loop is CASSLDLWNWHTGELFF. In nucleotides, the CDR3 is TGTGCCAGCAGCTTAGATTTGTGGAACTGGCACACCGGGGAGCTGTTTTTT.

This chain joins TRBV10-3 and TRBJ2-5; weak D call: TRBD2 (6 bases). V lost 5 bases, J lost 9 bases, and 19 bases lay in between. CDR1 and CDR2 (germline): ENHRY, SYGVKD. The CDR3 consists of 14 residues. Here the CDR3 reads CAISTGTQRGAQYF. The CDR3 DNA is TGTGCCATCAGTACCGGGACTCAGCGTGGGGCCCAGTACTTC.

This chain joins TRBV7-2 and TRBJ1-6; no clear D gene. The V end lost 2 bases, the J end lost 5 bases, and 10 bases lay between the germline ends. CDR1 is SGHTA and CDR2 is FQGNSA in the germline V gene. The CDR3 is made up of 15 amino acids. The CDR3, as DNA: TGTGCCAGCAGCTTATTTTCAGAAAATAATTCACCCCTCCACTTT. It encodes CASSLFSENNSPLHF. Full variable domain (remainder filled in from reference TRBV7-2 and TRBJ1-6): GAGVSQSPSNKVTEKGKDVELRCDPISGHTALYWYRQSLGQGLEFLIYFQGNSAPDKSGLPSDRFSAERTGGSVSTLTIQRTQQEDSAVYLCASSLFSENNSPLHFGNGTRLTVT.

This clonotype has just a few counts. This CDR3 is CASSPGQGRRRFF. The CDR3 DNA sequence: TGTGCCAGCAGCCCCGGACAGGGAAGAAGGCGGTTCTTT. The chain has TRBV12-3 or TRBV12-4 and TRBJ1-1, with TRBD1 identical over 8 bases. Losses at the gene ends were 6 bases for V and 14 bases for J; bases not matched to a gene: 14. CDR3 length equals 13 residues.

This clonotype was counted many times. The CDR3 here is CSVGGGRVNTEAFF. In nucleotides, the CDR3 is TGCAGCGTTGGGGGCGGTAGGGTTAACACTGAAGCTTTCTTT. The gene calls are TRBV29-1 and TRBJ1-1; the D gene is possibly TRBD1 (5 bases). The CDR3 is 14 amino acids. Germline V lookup: CDR1 SQVTM, CDR2 ANQGSEA. V lost 4 bases and J lost 2, with 14 bases in between.

Many counts were recorded for this clonotype. The rearrangement links TRBV5-5 to TRBJ2-5; D gene ambiguous. The germline V gene encodes CDR1 SGHKS and CDR2 YYEKEE (reference sequence). The CDR3 runs 14 residues. V was shortened by 3 bases and J by 2 bases, with 11 bases between the two germline ends. The CDR3 loop reads CASSSLQNQETQYF. CDR3 nucleotides: TGTGCCAGCAGCTCCCTACAGAATCAAGAGACCCAGTACTTC. The entire variable domain, with the rest obtained from reference TRBV5-5 and TRBJ2-5, is as follows: DAGVTQSPTHLIKTRGQQVTLRCSPISGHKSVSWYQQVLGQGPQFIFQYYEKEERGRGNFPDRFSARQFPNYSSELNVNALLLGDSALYLCASSSLQNQETQYFGPGTRLLVL.

The chain employs TRBV6-1 and TRBJ2-7, with unresolved D. Trimming took off 2 bases at V and 6 bases at J, with 8 bases between the two ends. The CDR3 sequence is 12 residues long. In germline, CDR1 is MNHNS, CDR2 SASEGT. The CDR3 loop is CASSERMSEQYV. Here the CDR3 DNA reads TGTGCCAGCAGTGAAAGAATGAGCGAGCAGTACGTC.

The genes are TRBV20-1 and TRBJ2-3; maybe TRBD2 (6 bases). CDR1 and CDR2 from the germline V gene are DFQATT and SNEGSKA (reference sequence). Trimming shortened V by 3 bases and J by 6 bases, and 16 bases separated the two germline ends. This CDR3 spans 14 amino acids. CDR3 sequence reads: CSARGLGGSDTQYF. The CDR3 DNA is TGCAGTGCTAGGGGACTGGGCGGGTCCGATACGCAGTATTTT.

This clonotype turned up a few times. The chain couples TRBV5-1 to TRBJ1-6; D might be TRBD1 (6 bases). V dropped 4 bases and J dropped 9 bases, with 23 bases sitting between them. This CDR3 region has 17 residues. The germline gives CDR1 SGHRS, CDR2 YFSETQ. CDR3: CASSPGHGGLTISPLHF. In DNA, the CDR3 is TGCGCCAGCAGCCCCGGGCATGGGGGCTTAACGATTTCACCCCTCCACTTT.